These 3 T cell receptor beta chains originate from one sample sequenced in a study of radiotherapy plus CTLA-4 blockade in lung cancer. Measured with immunoSEQ multiplex PCR; TCRdb has only the in-frame clones, and not every one. The table lists approximately 83,000 clones, around 78% of them singletons. Sequenced material: peripheral blood, taken from a patient treated with radiotherapy plus ipilimumab. These receptor sequences come from a human donor with non-small cell lung cancer who had a partial response to radiotherapy plus ipilimumab. Some clones in this sample may be carry-over from other donors' samples.

About this clone itself: Its ends do not fully match the called genes, so a read error is possible. Additional DNA sequences in this sample encode the identical CDR3. DNA of the CDR3: TGTGCCAGTAGTTTAGGCGGAAGCTCCTATAATTCCCCCCTCCACTTT. Residues: CASSLGGSSYNSPLHF. The V call is TRBV19, the J call TRBJ1-6; D ambiguous. The CDR3 is 16 residues long. The germline CDR1 and CDR2 sequences are LNHDA and SQIVND (reference sequence).

V gene TRBV5-5 combines with J gene TRBJ1-2; D remains ambiguous. CDR3 length: 13 amino acids. Trimming took off 1 base at V and 6 bases at J, with 10 bases between the two ends. Looked up from germline, CDR1 is SGHKS and CDR2 is YYEKEE (reference sequence). Here the CDR3 DNA reads TGTGCCAGCAGCTTGTTGGGTAGCCATGGCTACACCTTC. It specifies CASSLLGSHGYTF.

J is TRBJ2-7 and V is TRBV28, with D perhaps matching TRBD1 (6 bases). Germline CDR1 reads MDHEN; CDR2 reads SYDVKM. V was trimmed by 1 base and J by 0 bases, leaving 19 bases between them. The CDR3 extends over 18 amino acids. The CDR3 DNA sequence: TGTGCCAGCAGTTTATATTTCTCCGGGACAATCAGCTCCTACGAGCAGTACTTC. Its translation is CASSLYFSGTISSYEQYF. The complete variable domain, with remaining parts taken from reference TRBV28 and TRBJ2-7, reads DVKVTQSSRYLVKRTGEKVFLECVQDMDHENMFWYRQDPGLGLRLIYFSYDVKMKEKGDIPEGYSVSREKKERFSLILESASTNQTSMYLCASSLYFSGTISSYEQYFGPGTRLTVT.